Listed below are T cell receptor beta chains from one sample, sequenced in a study of T cell changes during pregnancy in multiple sclerosis. Sequencing used immunoSEQ multiplex PCR; TCRdb keeps in-frame clones, though not all of them. This table has 40,000 to 45,000 clones, 85% to 95% appearing once. The sequenced material came from peripheral blood. The receptors were gathered from a female donor with multiple sclerosis, enrolled in a pregnancy study. Each CDR3 is given with its conserved first and last residue. A D gene is named only where the DNA matches it firmly. Clone size, where shown, is once, few, many, or a class for clones that have expanded.

TGTGCCAGCAGCCCCAGGGTCTCCTACGAGCAGTACTTC,CASSPRVSYEQYF,TRBJ2-7,NA,NA,TRBV5-4
TGTGCCAGCTCACCAGGGGTGCCTGAAGCTTTCTTT,CASSPGVPEAFF,TRBJ1-1,NA,NA,TRBV18
TGTGCCAGCAGCTTAGACGGGACAGCAAATCAGCCCCAGCATTTT,CASSLDGTANQPQHF,TRBJ1-5,TRBD1,once,TRBV7-9
TGTGCCAGCATCCCCGGGCAGGGGGCGCGTTACGAGCAGTACTTC,CASIPGQGARYEQYF,TRBJ2-7,TRBD1,NA,TRBV6-1
TGTGCCAGCAGCCATGGACTAGCGGAGGGGAACATTCAGTACTTC,CASSHGLAEGNIQYF,TRBJ2-4,TRBD2,NA,TRBV4-2
TGTGCCAGCTCACCCCCGGTTTGGGGGGCCCAGTACTTC,CASSPPVWGAQYF,TRBJ2-5,NA,NA,TRBV18
TGTGCCAGCAGCTTGGCCCGGGACAGCAGCTCTGGGGCCAACGTCCTGACTTTC,CASSLARDSSSGANVLTF,TRBJ2-6,TRBD1,NA,TRBV5-4
TGTGCCAGCTCACCAGGCAGGGCGCTCGAGCAGTACTTC,CASSPGRALEQYF,TRBJ2-7,NA,NA,TRBV18
TGTGCCAGCAGCCCCAGGGGAGCGGGAGCCTCCTACGAGCAGTACTTC,CASSPRGAGASYEQYF,TRBJ2-7,TRBD2,NA,TRBV9
TGTGCCAGCAGCTTGGGGCCTTCCTACGAGCAGTACTTC,CASSLGPSYEQYF,TRBJ2-7,NA,NA,TRBV13
TGTGCCAGCAGCTTAGACGGGACAGGCACCCGGATTTCTGAAAAACTGTTTTTT,CASSLDGTGTRISEKLFF,TRBJ1-4,TRBD1,once,TRBV7-8
TGTGCCAGCAGTCCCCGTTTAGCGGGAAGGGTGAATGAGCAGTTCTTC,CASSPRLAGRVNEQFF,TRBJ2-1,TRBD2,NA,TRBV6-6
TGCGCCAGCAGCCGAGGACAGGACTCAAACTATGGCTACACCTTC,CASSRGQDSNYGYTF,TRBJ1-2,TRBD1,NA,TRBV4-3
TGTGCCAGCAGCTTGGAAGGAGTCCCAGGGTCTAGCAATCAGCCCCAGCATTTT,CASSLEGVPGSSNQPQHF,TRBJ1-5,NA,NA,TRBV5-4
TGTGCCAGCAGTTTTCCAAATTTGGGCTACACCTTC,CASSFPNLGYTF,TRBJ1-2,NA,NA,TRBV28
TGTGCCAGCAGCTTGGGGGGGGCGCAACGGCCCCAGCATTTT,CASSLGGAQRPQHF,TRBJ1-5,NA,NA,TRBV5-6
TGTGCCAGCAGTTTGGGGGGGATCAATCAGCCCCAGCATTTT,CASSLGGINQPQHF,TRBJ1-5,NA,NA,TRBV28
TGTGCCAGCAGCTCCCGGGACGGTGAAGCTTTCTTT,CASSSRDGEAFF,TRBJ1-1,NA,NA,TRBV7-8
TGTGCCAGCGCCAGGACTAGTTTTTTCAATGAGCAGTTCTTC,CASARTSFFNEQFF,TRBJ2-1,TRBD2,NA,TRBV27
TGCGCCAGCAGCCCCATAGGGGGGGATACGCAGTATTTT,CASSPIGGDTQYF,TRBJ2-3,NA,NA,TRBV4-1
TGTGCCAGCAGCCAGAAAAGGGGGGAGCAGTACTTC,CASSQKRGEQYF,TRBJ2-7,NA,NA,TRBV7-7
TGTGCCAGCAGCCACGGGACAGCTACTGGAAACACCATATATTTT,CASSHGTATGNTIYF,TRBJ1-3,TRBD1,NA,TRBV9
TGTGCCAGCAGTACAGGACAGGGAAAAAACATTCAGTACTTC,CASSTGQGKNIQYF,TRBJ2-4,TRBD1,NA,TRBV6-5
TGTGCCAGCAGCCACCCCGGGACAGGAACCTACGAGCAGTACTTC,CASSHPGTGTYEQYF,TRBJ2-7,TRBD1,NA,TRBV7-9
TGTGCCAGCTCACCCGTCTTTAGAGTCAGATCCACCGGGGAGCTGTTTTTT,CASSPVFRVRSTGELFF,TRBJ2-2,NA,NA,TRBV18
TGTGCCAGCAGCTTATTCTGGGGGACCTACGAGCAGTACTTC,CASSLFWGTYEQYF,TRBJ2-7,NA,NA,TRBV11-2